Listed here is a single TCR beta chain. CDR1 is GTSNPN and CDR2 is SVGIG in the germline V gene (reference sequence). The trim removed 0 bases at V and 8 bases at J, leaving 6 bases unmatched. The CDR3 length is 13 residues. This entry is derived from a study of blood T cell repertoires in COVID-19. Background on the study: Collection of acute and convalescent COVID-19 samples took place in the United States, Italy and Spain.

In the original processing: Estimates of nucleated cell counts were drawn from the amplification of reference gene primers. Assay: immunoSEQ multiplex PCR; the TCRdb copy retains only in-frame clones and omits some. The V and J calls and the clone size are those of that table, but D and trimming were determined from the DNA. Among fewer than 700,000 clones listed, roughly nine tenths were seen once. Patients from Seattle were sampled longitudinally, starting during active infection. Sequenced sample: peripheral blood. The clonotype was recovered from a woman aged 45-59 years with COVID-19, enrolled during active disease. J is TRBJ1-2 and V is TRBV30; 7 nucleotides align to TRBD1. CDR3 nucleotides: TGTGCCTGGAGTGTACAGAGGACAGGAGGCTACACCTTC. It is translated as CAWSVQRTGGYTF. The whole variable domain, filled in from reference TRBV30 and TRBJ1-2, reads SQTIHQWPATLVQPVGSPLSLECTVEGTSNPNLYWYRQAAGRGLQLLFYSVGIGQISSEVPQNLSASRPQDRQFILSSKKLLLSDSGFYLCAWSVQRTGGYTFGSGTRLTVV.